The 10 T cell receptor beta chains below all came from one sample that was sequenced in a study of control samples from healthy donors and cancer patients. Sequencing was performed with immunoSEQ multiplex PCR; in TCRdb, only in-frame clones are kept and a portion is missing. The table records some 140,000 clones, approximately 86% of them present only once. The specimen was blood. The source of these receptors is a young woman in good health.

J is TRBJ2-3 and V is TRBV7-8, with 7 bases that match TRBD2. J gave up 1 base and V 3 bases, and 7 bases lay outside the gene matches. This CDR3 contains 16 residues. CDR1 is SGHVS and CDR2 is FQNEAQ in the germline V gene. The CDR3 protein is CASSFSGEGGTDTQYF. In DNA form, the CDR3 reads TGTGCCAGCAGCTTTTCGGGGGAGGGCGGCACAGATACGCAGTATTTT.

The chain joins TRBV9 to TRBJ2-3; 7 nucleotides agree with TRBD2. The germline gives CDR1 SGDLS, CDR2 YYNGEE. Trimming took 0 bases from V and 2 from J; bases not matched to a gene: 3. The CDR3 totals 15 residues. The CDR3: CASSVVSGFTDTQYF. The CDR3 DNA follows: TGTGCCAGCAGCGTAGTTAGCGGGTTCACAGATACGCAGTATTTT.

The chain uses TRBV18 and TRBJ2-3, with D tentatively TRBD1 (6 bases). CDR3 length: 16 amino acids. CDR1 is KGHSH and CDR2 is LQKENI in the germline V gene. Trimming removed 0 bases from V and 0 bases from J, with 10 bases in between. The DNA for the CDR3 is TGTGCCAGCTCACCACCGGGACACCTCAGCACAGATACGCAGTATTTT. Its translation: CASSPPGHLSTDTQYF.

The chain uses TRBV12-5 and TRBJ2-5, with 12 bases fitting TRBD1. The trim removed 8 bases at V and 4 bases at J, leaving 14 bases unmatched. The germline V gene has CDR1 LGHNT and CDR2 FRNRAP. The CDR3 has 17 amino acids. The CDR3 sequence is CASTPSPGTGGRETQYF. CDR3 DNA: TGTGCTAGTACACCGTCTCCCGGGACAGGGGGCCGAGAGACCCAGTACTTC.

The genes are TRBV2 and TRBJ1-1; D may be TRBD1 (6 bases). The V end lost 2 bases, the J end lost 11 bases, and 18 bases lay between the germline ends. CDR1 is SNHLY and CDR2 is FYNNEI in the germline V gene. The length of the CDR3 is 14 residues. This CDR3 reads CASSENRQVIGAFF. Written as DNA, the CDR3 is TGTGCCAGCAGTGAAAACCGACAGGTAATCGGTGCTTTCTTT. Using reference TRBV2 and TRBJ1-1 for the parts outside the CDR3, the full variable domain is EPEVTQTPSHQVTQMGQEVILRCVPISNHLYFYWYRQILGQKVEFLVSFYNNEISEKSEIFDDQFSVERPDGSNFTLKIRSTKLEDSAMYFCASSENRQVIGAFFGQGTRLTVV.

The genes are TRBV7-2 and TRBJ1-5; D is undetermined. The CDR3 loop spans 12 amino acids. Trimming left V 1 base short and J 6 bases short, with 4 bases between. Per germline, CDR1 SGHTA and CDR2 FQGNSA. CDR3 DNA: TGTGCCAGCAGCTTAGGAGGTCAGCCCCAGCATTTT. Its protein is CASSLGGQPQHF.

V usage is TRBV29-1 and J usage is TRBJ2-1; the D is unclear. CDR3 length: 13 amino acids. V shed 1 base and J shed 7 bases, with 11 bases lying between them. Germline CDR1 reads SQVTM; CDR2 reads ANQGSEA. CDR3 sequence (DNA): TGCAGCGTTGAAGTATTCCTTCTTAATGAGCAGTTCTTC. This sequence encodes CSVEVFLLNEQFF.

Details on this clone: The same CDR3 also results from other DNA sequences found in this sample. V and J are TRBV7-2 and TRBJ2-5, with D tentatively TRBD2 (5 bases). Germline V lookup: CDR1 SGHTA, CDR2 FQGNSA. This CDR3 is built from 13 residues. The V end lost 2 bases, the J end lost 5 bases, and 9 bases lay between the germline ends. Here the CDR3 DNA reads TGTGCCAGCAGCTTACGGGGTAGGGAGACCCAGTACTTC. It is translated as CASSLRGRETQYF.

The CDR3 here is CASSDRTGHEQYF. CDR3 DNA: TGCGCCAGCAGCGACCGGACAGGGCACGAGCAGTACTTC. This chain joins TRBV5-1 and TRBJ2-7, with 8 positions matching TRBD1. CDR1 and CDR2 from the germline V gene are SGHRS and YFSETQ. J gave up 5 bases and V 4 bases, and 5 bases lay outside the gene matches. The CDR3 is 13 residues long.

This sequence joins TRBV7-9 and TRBJ2-4; TRBD1 is a possible D gene (7 bases). This CDR3 spans 14 amino acids. Looked up from germline, CDR1 is SEHNR and CDR2 is FQNEAQ (reference sequence). Trimming took off 2 bases at V and 5 bases at J, with 10 bases between the two ends. CDR3 in amino acids: CASSLSRGENIQYF. CDR3 DNA: TGTGCCAGCAGCTTAAGCAGGGGGGAAAACATTCAGTACTTC.